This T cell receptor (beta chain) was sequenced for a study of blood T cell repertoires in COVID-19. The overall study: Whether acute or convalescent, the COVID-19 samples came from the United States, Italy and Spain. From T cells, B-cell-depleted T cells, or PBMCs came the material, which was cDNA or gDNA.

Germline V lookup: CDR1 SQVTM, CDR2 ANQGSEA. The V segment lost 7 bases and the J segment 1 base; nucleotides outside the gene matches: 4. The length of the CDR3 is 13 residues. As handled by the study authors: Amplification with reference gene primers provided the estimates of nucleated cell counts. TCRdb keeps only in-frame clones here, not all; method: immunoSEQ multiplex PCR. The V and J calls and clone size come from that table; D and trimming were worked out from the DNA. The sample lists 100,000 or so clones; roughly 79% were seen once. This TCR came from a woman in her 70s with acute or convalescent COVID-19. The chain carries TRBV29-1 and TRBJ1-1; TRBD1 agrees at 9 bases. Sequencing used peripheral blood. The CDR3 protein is CSAAGQGNTEAFF. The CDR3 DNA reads TGCAGCGCCGCGGGACAGGGGAACACTGAAGCTTTCTTT.